A selection of T cell receptor beta chains follows, all from one sample in a study of blood T cell repertoires in COVID-19. The repertoire was sequenced with immunoSEQ multiplex PCR; TCRdb's copy has only in-frame clones and lacks some. The sample includes roughly 250,000 clones, roughly nine tenths seen only once; the top ten take 7.2%. Sample: peripheral blood. All receptors derive from a man aged 55 to 70 who had recovered from COVID-19. Each CDR3 is given with its conserved first and last residue. Fields, in order: V gene, clone size, D gene, J gene, CDR3 protein, CDR3 DNA. The D gene is left open where the match is weak. Where a row states a size, it is once, few, many or the class of an expanded clone; other rows omit it.

TRBV9,NA,NA,TRBJ1-2,CASSVQGAWNYGYTF,TGTGCCAGCAGCGTACAGGGCGCCTGGAACTATGGCTACACCTTC
TRBV2,NA,TRBD1,TRBJ2-7,CASIGSGYRGSYEQYF,TGTGCCAGCATAGGTTCGGGGTACAGGGGATCCTACGAGCAGTACTTC
TRBV2,NA,TRBD2,TRBJ2-1,CAKRLTGGVYNEQFF,TGTGCCAAGAGACTGACGGGGGGAGTCTACAATGAGCAGTTCTTC
TRBV30,NA,TRBD2,TRBJ2-1,CAFTLLAGDTSEQFF,TGTGCCTTTACCCTTCTAGCGGGGGATACGAGTGAGCAGTTCTTC
TRBV27,NA,TRBD1,TRBJ1-2,CASSRTGNYGYTF,TGTGCCAGCAGTAGGACAGGAAACTATGGCTACACCTTC
TRBV15,NA,NA,TRBJ2-2,CATSRQEAGGELFF,TGTGCCACCAGCAGGCAGGAAGCAGGCGGGGAGCTGTTTTTT
TRBV6-5,NA,TRBD1,TRBJ2-7,CASSGTGYSYEQYF,TGTGCCAGCAGCGGGACAGGGTATTCCTACGAGCAGTACTTC
TRBV9,NA,TRBD2,TRBJ2-1,CASSVISGGPYNEQFF,TGTGCCAGCAGCGTAATATCGGGGGGGCCTTACAATGAGCAGTTCTTC
TRBV7-2,NA,TRBD2,TRBJ2-7,CASSPGTSWSYEQYF,TGTGCCAGCAGCCCCGGGACTAGCTGGTCCTACGAGCAGTACTTC
TRBV5-1,NA,NA,TRBJ2-5,CASRENQETQYF,TGCGCCAGCAGAGAGAATCAAGAGACCCAGTACTTC
TRBV5-5,NA,NA,TRBJ1-5,CASSLTYSNQPQHF,TGTGCCAGCAGCCTGACTTATAGCAATCAGCCCCAGCATTTT
TRBV25-1,NA,NA,TRBJ1-6,CASSAETEAFNSPLHF,TGTGCCAGCAGTGCAGAGACTGAAGCCTTTAATTCACCCCTCCACTTT
TRBV5-4,NA,TRBD2,TRBJ2-3,CASSWTSGGRTDTQYF,TGTGCCAGCAGCTGGACTAGCGGGGGGCGCACAGATACGCAGTATTTT
TRBV6-1,NA,TRBD2,TRBJ2-3,CASSDLAGGLPHQPDTQYF,TGTGCCAGCAGTGATTTAGCGGGGGGGCTTCCCCATCAACCAGATACGCAGTATTTT
TRBV19,few,TRBD1,TRBJ1-6,CASSIYGRGNSPLHF,TGTGCCAGTAGTATCTATGGCAGGGGGAATTCACCCCTCCACTTT
TRBV2,NA,TRBD1,TRBJ1-2,CASTSPGTGSRYTF,TGTGCCAGCACCAGTCCCGGGACAGGTAGCCGCTACACCTTC
TRBV15,NA,TRBD1,TRBJ2-2,CATSRSRDRGVAGELFF,TGTGCCACCAGCAGATCCCGGGACAGGGGCGTCGCCGGGGAGCTGTTTTTT
TRBV5-1,NA,NA,TRBJ2-5,CASSRRTVYSSYQETQYF,TGCGCCAGCAGCCGGCGGACAGTCTACAGCTCGTACCAAGAGACCCAGTACTTC
TRBV3-1/TRBV3-2,NA,NA,TRBJ1-1,CASSQEQGRGTEAFF,TGTGCCAGCAGCCAAGAGCAGGGAAGGGGCACTGAAGCTTTCTTT